The rows below give T cell receptor beta chains drawn from one sample of a study of technical replicates of blood from a few donors. TCRdb keeps only in-frame clones here, not all; method: immunoSEQ multiplex PCR. The sample holds about 62,000 clones, approximately 89% seen once. Sequenced material: PBMCs. The receptors were gathered from a human donor in good health. Some clones in this sample may be carry-over from other donors' samples. Each CDR3 is given without its conserved first and last residue. The D gene is left open where the match is weak.

d_call,v_call,j_call,cdr3_aa
.,TRBV7-9,TRBJ2-7,ASSSRVHEQY
TRBD2,TRBV2,TRBJ2-1,ASRFPGTNHNEQF
TRBD1,TRBV4-2,TRBJ1-1,ASSSRQGTEAF
.,TRBV15,TRBJ2-7,ATSEGWPLGGEQY
.,TRBV29-1,TRBJ2-1,SVVRVGLARNEQF
TRBD2,TRBV30,TRBJ2-3,AWNLAGPTDTQY
TRBD1,TRBV2,TRBJ1-4,ASSDLNRGRGKSEKLF
.,TRBV2,TRBJ2-2,ASSGRADTGELF
TRBD1,TRBV6-5,TRBJ1-1,ASSSGGSTEAF
.,TRBV29-1,TRBJ2-2,SVAPGNTGELF
.,TRBV30,TRBJ1-1,AWSGWLTEAF
.,TRBV4-1,TRBJ2-3,ASSQVRSDTDTQY
TRBD2,TRBV15,TRBJ2-7,ATSRESSGGRLGIGYEQY
TRBD2,TRBV5-6,TRBJ2-6,ASSWKGTSGGSGANVLT
.,TRBV5-4,TRBJ2-5,ASSLAEGRRQETQY
.,TRBV5-6,TRBJ2-1,ASSHRQYNEQF
.,TRBV7-9,TRBJ1-6,ASSLSTGFSSPLH
.,TRBV18,TRBJ2-3,ASSPGDYKSLNTQY
.,TRBV5-4,TRBJ1-1,ASSLMDRSAEAF
.,TRBV9,TRBJ2-5,ASSVAGTSGGETQY
.,TRBV4-3,TRBJ2-1,ASSQDLISQGSYNEQF
.,TRBV9,TRBJ2-7,ASSPPGVGEQY